This T cell receptor (beta chain) was obtained from a study of T cell changes during pregnancy in multiple sclerosis. Method: immunoSEQ multiplex PCR; TCRdb's copy keeps in-frame clones and lacks some. The table shows tens of thousands of clones, with roughly 89% occurring only once. The CDR3 spans 16 residues. Germline V gene lookup returns CDR1 SSHAT and CDR2 FNYEAQ (reference sequence). With regard to this clone: Mismatch with germline at one junction end may stem from a read error.

Material: CD4+ T cells from peripheral blood mononuclear cells, obtained before pregnancy. The clonotype comes from a female donor with multiple sclerosis, enrolled in a pregnancy study. The chain uses TRBV7-7 and TRBJ2-5; 14 nucleotides line up with TRBD2. CDR3 sequence: CASSNGLAGGQETQYF. In nucleotides, the CDR3 is TGTGCTAGCAGCAACGGACTAGCGGGGGGCCAAGAGACCCAGTACTTC.